These 5 T cell receptor beta chains were all obtained from the same sample, sequenced in a study of CXCR3-negative and CXCR3-positive naive CD8 T cells. The authors prepared UMI-labeled TRB cDNA libraries by 5' RACE. TCRdb re-called the 5' RACE reads and catalogs CDR3 proteins one per entry, DNA excluded. The sample table sets out approximately 24,000 distinct CDR3 sequences. The sequencing input was naive CXCR3- CD8+ T cells from blood. Subset reported: CD45RO-CCR7+CD27+CD95- naive CD8+ T cells lacking CXCR3 (TNR3-). The receptor set was obtained from a human donor in good health. Some clones in this sample may be carry-over from other donors' samples.

V and J are TRBV29-1 and TRBJ2-7; the TRBD1 assignment by TCRdb is unverifiable without DNA. CDR1 and CDR2 (germline): SQVTM, ANQGSEA. The CDR3 has 14 amino acids. CDR3 sequence reads: CSVVPTGATYEQYF.

The chain couples TRBV5-1 to TRBJ2-7; TCRdb returns TRBD1, unconfirmable since there is no DNA. Germline V gene data show CDR1 as SGHRS and CDR2 as YFSETQ. The CDR3 runs to 12 residues. CDR3: CASSGTGAEQYF.

The V gene is TRBV20-1, the J gene TRBJ2-5; TCRdb's D call of TRBD2 is untestable without DNA. In germline, CDR1 is DFQATT, CDR2 SNEGSKA (reference sequence). The CDR3 has 16 amino acids. The CDR3 here is CSAREWGLAAQETQYF.

The chain carries TRBV5-1 and TRBJ1-2. Germline assignment: CDR1 SGHRS and CDR2 YFSETQ. The CDR3 is 15 residues long. The CDR3 protein is CASSIYSGPWDGYTF.

V usage is TRBV6-2 or TRBV6-3 and J usage is TRBJ2-3; TCRdb reports TRBD1, a call that lacks DNA to check it against. This CDR3 is built from 16 residues. Germline V lookup: CDR1 MNHEY, CDR2 SVGEGT. CDR3 sequence reads: CASSYSNRPSTDTQYF.